This section outlines one TCR beta chain sequence together with its context. The data were produced by immunoSEQ multiplex PCR, yet TCRdb's version contains in-frame clones alone and is incomplete. The table lists 160,000 or so clones, approximately 90% of them singletons, with around 2.6% in the top ten. The data derive from a study of T cell responses to AZD1222 COVID-19 vaccine. The germline V and J ends were trimmed by 8 bases and 6 bases, with 17 bases remaining between them. This CDR3 region has 13 residues. Germline lookup yields CDR1 MDHEN and CDR2 SYDVKM. The sequencing here drew on peripheral blood, taken on day 0 of AZD1222 vaccination. The clonotype originates from an adult in good health. This sequence joins TRBV28 and TRBJ2-7, with D unresolved. In DNA, the CDR3 is TGTGCCAGCTTAGGGATAGGGTTCGGCGAGCAGTACTTC. Translating gives CASLGIGFGEQYF.